The T cell receptor (beta chain) described here comes from a study of OX40 agonist ivuxolimab in advanced cancers. Study-wide background: A male proportion of approximately 80% was recorded, with mean age roughly 60 years and range about 20 to 85.

Study-level points and caveats: Clonal expansion from baseline to week 6 occurred in both CD4+ and CD8+ T cells. Researchers report that CD8+ T cells had, on average, more expanded clones than CD4+.

It was autoimmune disease history or systemic immunosuppression that excluded patients. Profiling relied on immunoSEQ multiplex PCR, and the TCRdb table lists in-frame clones only, not all of them. The table lists fewer than 70,000 clones, about nine tenths of them singletons. J was trimmed by 3 bases and V by 6 bases; bases with no gene match: 13. Germline V gene data show CDR1 as MDHEN and CDR2 as SYDVKM. The CDR3 extends over 16 amino acids. Regarding this clone: Its matching antigen is unknown.

The gene calls are TRBV28 and TRBJ1-1; 7 bases are shared with TRBD1. The sample here was CD4+ or CD8+ T cells sorted from blood, taken in a trial of the OX40 agonist ivuxolimab. The receptor was isolated from an adult with an advanced solid tumor such as melanoma, head and neck, liver or kidney cancer. CDR3 coding DNA: TGTGCCAGCAGCCCCAGTTCCGGACAGGTGGACACTGAAGCTTTCTTT. It is translated as CASSPSSGQVDTEAFF.